The 28 T cell receptor beta chains below all came from one sample that was sequenced in a study of cytomegalovirus exposure and HLA in healthy donors. PCR employed 60 Vbeta and 13 Jbeta primers. The data were produced by immunoSEQ multiplex PCR, yet TCRdb's version contains in-frame clones alone and is incomplete. The sample lists about 140,000 clones, about 80% occurring once. The specimen was PBMCs. The receptor set was obtained from a male donor in good health and CMV-seropositive.

V and J are TRBV5-1 and TRBJ1-3; unclear D gene. Between the trimmed V and J ends, which lost 4 bases and 0 bases, there was a span of 20 bases. The CDR3 loop spans 18 amino acids. The germline V gene encodes CDR1 SGHRS and CDR2 YFSETQ. CDR3 in DNA: TGCGCCAGCAGCACTCAACCGGGTCTTGCCTTCTCTGGAAACACCATATATTTT. This translates into CASSTQPGLAFSGNTIYF.

This chain joins TRBV5-1 and TRBJ2-3; 11 bases map to TRBD2. Germline V CDR1 and CDR2: SGHRS, YFSETQ. V was pared by 4 bases and J by 3 bases, with 7 bases of the junction left unmatched. The CDR3 length is 16 residues. The CDR3 bases are TGCGCCAGCAGCCCTCCACTAGCGGGAGAAACAGATACGCAGTATTTT. Translated, it gives CASSPPLAGETDTQYF.

This clone has a handful of counts. V is TRBV6-6 and J is TRBJ2-1, with 7 bases matching TRBD1. Per the germline V gene, CDR1 is MNHNY and CDR2 is SVGAGI (reference sequence). The ends lost 2 bases at V and 8 bases at J; junction bases unmatched: 3. The CDR3 totals 13 residues. CDR3 DNA sequence: TGTGCCAGCAGTTACGCCCAGGGGGATGAGCAGTTCTTC. It codes for CASSYAQGDEQFF.

This sequence joins TRBV6-1 and TRBJ2-1, with 9 bases lining up with TRBD2. The CDR3 sequence is 15 residues long. Germline CDR1 MNHNS, CDR2 SASEGT. V was clipped by 6 bases and J by 7 bases; unmatched bases: 10. CDR3 nucleotides: TGTGCCAGCAGGGCGGGACTAGCCGGGTGGAATGAGCAGTTCTTC. Translation gives CASRAGLAGWNEQFF.

The V call is TRBV5-8, the J call TRBJ1-1, with D possibly being TRBD1 (5 bases). The germline CDR1 and CDR2 sequences are SGHTS and YDEGEE. V dropped 2 bases and J dropped 5 bases, with 10 bases sitting between them. This CDR3 has 13 residues. In DNA, the CDR3 is TGTGCCAGCAGCTTCGGGGGGGGTACTGAAGCTTTCTTT. Translation gives CASSFGGGTEAFF.

There are a few counts of this clone. This chain links TRBV6-6 with TRBJ1-3, with a tentative D call TRBD1 (5 bases). The CDR3 is 16 amino acids. The germline V and J ends were trimmed by 3 bases and 0 bases, with 12 bases remaining between them. The germline V gene has CDR1 MNHNY and CDR2 SVGAGI (reference sequence). In DNA, the CDR3 is TGTGCCAGCAGTTATTCCGGGGGTGACTCTGGAAACACCATATATTTT. Protein sequence: CASSYSGGDSGNTIYF.

This clone was seen only a few times. J is TRBJ1-1 and V is TRBV5-4; a possible D gene is TRBD1 (5 bases). The V gene lost 4 bases and the J gene lost 1 base, with 11 bases spanning the gap. The length of the CDR3 is 14 residues. The germline V gene encodes CDR1 SGHNT and CDR2 YYREEE (reference sequence). CDR3 in DNA: TGTGCCAGCAGCCGGACCGGGGGGAACACTGAAGCTTTCTTT. Translating gives CASSRTGGNTEAFF.

The chain combines TRBV5-6 with TRBJ2-1, with 7 positions matching TRBD2. This CDR3 region has 13 residues. The junction had 6 bases not matched to a gene; V was cut back by 4 bases and J by 8 bases. Germline V gene sequence: CDR1 SGHDT, CDR2 YYEEEE. The CDR3: CASSRGSQDEQFF. DNA for the CDR3: TGTGCCAGCAGCCGCGGGAGTCAGGATGAGCAGTTCTTC. Based on the CDR3 plus reference TRBV5-6 and TRBJ2-1, the full variable domain is DAGVTQSPTHLIKTRGQQVTLRCSPKSGHDTVSWYQQALGQGPQFIFQYYEEEERQRGNFPDRFSGHQFPNYSSELNVNALLLGDSALYLCASSRGSQDEQFFGPGTRLTVL.

The gene calls are TRBV15 and TRBJ2-1; a possible D gene is TRBD1 (6 bases). Germline V gene sequence: CDR1 LNHNV, CDR2 YYDKDF (reference sequence). The CDR3 is 15 amino acids. V lost 0 bases and J 8 bases, leaving 14 bases between the germline ends. The CDR3 DNA reads TGTGCCACCAGCAGAGATTCAGGGGTCGAGGATGAGCAGTTCTTC. It translates to CATSRDSGVEDEQFF.

The rearrangement uses TRBV5-6 and TRBJ2-5, with 8 bases lining up with TRBD1. With the DNA end fitting TRBJ2-7 better, the J assignment may be wrong. Germline CDR1 reads SGHDT; CDR2 reads YYEEEE. The CDR3 is 14 residues long. The CDR3 loop reads CASSQGQGRYEQYF. The CDR3, as DNA: TGTGCCAGCAGCCAAGGACAGGGCCGTTACGAGCAGTACTTC.

The chain uses TRBV6-5 and TRBJ2-5; 7 bases match TRBD1. The end of the DNA aligns better with TRBJ2-7, so the J call may be wrong. CDR1 is MNHEY, CDR2 SVGAGI, per germline. CDR3 length: 11 residues. This CDR3 is CARRDRYEQYF. The CDR3 nucleotides are TGTGCCCGCCGGGACAGATACGAGCAGTACTTC.

CDR3 in DNA: TGCGCCAGCAACCCAGCGGGAGGCCAAGAGACCCAGTACTTC. It yields the protein CASNPAGGQETQYF. The V gene is TRBV5-1, the J gene TRBJ2-5, with 9 bases matching TRBD2. Trimming cost V 6 bases and J 1 base; bases outside gene matches: 4. The CDR3 spans 14 residues. Germline values: CDR1 SGHRS, CDR2 YFSETQ.

The CDR3 DNA sequence: TGTGCCAGCAGCACGACTACCGGGACAGGTACCTACGAGCAGTACTTC. As protein: CASSTTTGTGTYEQYF. The J gene is TRBJ2-7, the V gene TRBV9, with 8 bases aligning to TRBD1. Germline loops: CDR1 SGDLS, CDR2 YYNGEE. This CDR3 region has 16 residues. With V trimmed by 4 bases and J by 2 bases, 11 bases remained unmatched.

The chain has TRBV5-5 and TRBJ2-2, with TRBD1 matching 8 bases. Trimming removed 4 bases from V and 1 base from J; junction bases left unmatched: 3. This CDR3 has 15 residues. Germline V gene sequence: CDR1 SGHKS, CDR2 YYEKEE (reference sequence). The CDR3 DNA is TGTGCCAGCAGCCCGACAGGGGTGAACACCGGGGAGCTGTTTTTT. Amino acid sequence: CASSPTGVNTGELFF. The variable domain in full, completed from reference TRBV5-5 and TRBJ2-2, reads DAGVTQSPTHLIKTRGQQVTLRCSPISGHKSVSWYQQVLGQGPQFIFQYYEKEERGRGNFPDRFSARQFPNYSSELNVNALLLGDSALYLCASSPTGVNTGELFFGEGSRLTVL.

The V gene is TRBV27, the J gene TRBJ1-3, with a tentative D call TRBD1 (5 bases). CDR1 is MNHEY, CDR2 SMNVEV, per germline (reference sequence). The CDR3 is 14 amino acids. V was pared by 2 bases and J by 4 bases, with 9 bases between. The CDR3 loop reads CASSLAGRGNTIYF. In DNA, the CDR3 is TGTGCCAGCAGTTTAGCAGGGAGGGGAAACACCATATATTTT.

The chain joins TRBV15 to TRBJ1-2; D may be TRBD1 (6 bases). CDR1 and CDR2 from the germline V gene are LNHNV and YYDKDF (reference sequence). The CDR3 consists of 14 residues. Trimming removed 3 bases at V and 1 base at J, with 9 bases between. The CDR3 region is CATSSRGLNYGYTF. The CDR3 bases are TGTGCCACCAGCAGCAGGGGCCTTAACTATGGCTACACCTTC.

The V gene is TRBV5-4, the J gene TRBJ2-7; possible D gene TRBD1, 5 bases. V was pared by 4 bases and J by 6 bases, with 17 bases between. There are 14 residues in the CDR3. Germline CDR1 is SGHNT and CDR2 is YYREEE (reference sequence). Here the CDR3 DNA reads TGTGCCAGCAGCAACACAGGTCCGAGATCCGAGCAGTACTTC. This translates into CASSNTGPRSEQYF.

The V gene is TRBV19, the J gene TRBJ2-5; tentative D call: TRBD1 (5 bases). CDR1 LNHDA and CDR2 SQIVND come from the germline V gene (reference sequence). Trimming shortened V by 1 base and J by 5 bases, and 17 bases separated the two germline ends. This CDR3 comprises 16 residues. Here the CDR3 DNA reads TGTGCCAGTAGTATAGGGGGCGCGGAGTCGGAGGAGACCCAGTACTTC. Translating gives CASSIGGAESEETQYF.

CDR3 coding DNA: TGTGCCATCAGAAAGGACAGCCAAGAGACCCAGTACTTC. This codes for CAIRKDSQETQYF. This chain joins TRBV10-3 and TRBJ2-5; possible D gene TRBD1, 6 bases. The CDR3 runs to 13 residues. Germline V lookup: CDR1 ENHRY, CDR2 SYGVKD. V lost 6 bases and J lost 1, with 9 bases in between.

This sequence joins TRBV11-1 and TRBJ2-3; TRBD1 matches 7 bases. Germline CDR1 is SGHAT and CDR2 is FQDESV (reference sequence). The CDR3 runs 14 residues. J gave up 6 bases and V 5 bases, and 8 bases lay outside the gene matches. The chain's CDR3 is CASSPSGTADTQYF. In DNA, the CDR3 is TGTGCCAGCAGCCCCTCAGGGACAGCTGATACGCAGTATTTT.

This chain links TRBV5-1 with TRBJ2-3; 9 bases align to TRBD1. The V and J ends lost 0 bases and 1 base, in that order; junction bases with no gene match: 3. This CDR3 is built from 16 residues. Per germline, CDR1 SGHRS and CDR2 YFSETQ. CDR3 nucleotides: TGCGCCAGCAGCTTGGGACAGGGGGGGGGCACAGATACGCAGTATTTT. Its protein product is CASSLGQGGGTDTQYF.

The chain links TRBV7-2 to TRBJ2-1; TRBD2 agrees at 11 bases. Germline V lookup: CDR1 SGHTA, CDR2 FQGNSA. The CDR3 length is 15 residues. V lost 5 bases to trimming and J lost 9 bases; unmatched junction nucleotides: 9. CDR3 in DNA: TGTGCCAGCAGCCCCGGGACTAGCGGCCCAGGTGAGCAGTTCTTC. Its translation is CASSPGTSGPGEQFF.

CDR3 bases: TGCGCCAGCAGCCAATTGGCGGTTTCTAGCTCCTACAATGAGCAGTTCTTC. It codes for CASSQLAVSSSYNEQFF. This chain uses TRBV4-1 with TRBJ2-1, with D unclear. Germline values: CDR1 MGHRA, CDR2 YSYEKL. Trimming removed 2 bases from V and 0 bases from J, with 14 bases in between. CDR3 length equals 17 residues.

The chain employs TRBV7-2 and TRBJ2-5, with a tentative D call TRBD1 (7 bases). The better agreement between TRBJ2-7 and the DNA end casts doubt on the J call. CDR3 length: 16 amino acids. CDR1 and CDR2 (germline): SGHTA, FQGNSA. CDR3 amino acids: CASSSVGGQSSYEQYF. CDR3 DNA: TGTGCCAGCAGCTCCGTGGGGGGACAGAGCTCCTACGAGCAGTACTTC.

The chain is built from TRBV4-1 and TRBJ2-3, with 7 bases identical to TRBD2. V lost 3 bases and J lost 6; bases outside the gene matches: 15. The germline V gene has CDR1 MGHRA and CDR2 YSYEKL. The CDR3 loop spans 17 amino acids. The CDR3 bases are TGCGCCAGCAGCCAGGCCGGACTAGGGATTGGCTGGGATACGCAGTATTTT. Translation gives CASSQAGLGIGWDTQYF.

This clone was counted a few times. The chain couples TRBV5-1 to TRBJ2-7, with D maybe TRBD1 (5 bases). The CDR3 has 13 amino acids. Germline V lookup: CDR1 SGHRS, CDR2 YFSETQ. V lost 0 bases to trimming and J lost 6 bases, with 10 bases between them. This CDR3 reads CASSLARTSEQYF. The CDR3 nucleotides are TGCGCCAGCAGCTTGGCCAGGACATCCGAGCAGTACTTC.

The chain carries TRBV4-3 and TRBJ1-2, with 9 bases lining up with TRBD1. Germline V lookup: CDR1 LGHNA, CDR2 YSLEER. This CDR3 region has 15 residues. The ends lost 2 bases at V and 5 bases at J; junction bases unmatched: 6. The CDR3 spells CASSQIGTGRYGYTF. Written as DNA, the CDR3 is TGCGCCAGCAGCCAAATTGGGACAGGGAGATATGGCTACACCTTC.

The rearrangement joins TRBV5-6 to TRBJ2-7; D unclear. V was clipped by 3 bases and J by 4 bases, with 5 bases between them. CDR3 size: 11 residues. Germline V gene lookup returns CDR1 SGHDT and CDR2 YYEEEE. The CDR3 reads CASSSRYEQYF. The CDR3 DNA is TGTGCCAGCAGCTCTCGGTACGAGCAGTACTTC.